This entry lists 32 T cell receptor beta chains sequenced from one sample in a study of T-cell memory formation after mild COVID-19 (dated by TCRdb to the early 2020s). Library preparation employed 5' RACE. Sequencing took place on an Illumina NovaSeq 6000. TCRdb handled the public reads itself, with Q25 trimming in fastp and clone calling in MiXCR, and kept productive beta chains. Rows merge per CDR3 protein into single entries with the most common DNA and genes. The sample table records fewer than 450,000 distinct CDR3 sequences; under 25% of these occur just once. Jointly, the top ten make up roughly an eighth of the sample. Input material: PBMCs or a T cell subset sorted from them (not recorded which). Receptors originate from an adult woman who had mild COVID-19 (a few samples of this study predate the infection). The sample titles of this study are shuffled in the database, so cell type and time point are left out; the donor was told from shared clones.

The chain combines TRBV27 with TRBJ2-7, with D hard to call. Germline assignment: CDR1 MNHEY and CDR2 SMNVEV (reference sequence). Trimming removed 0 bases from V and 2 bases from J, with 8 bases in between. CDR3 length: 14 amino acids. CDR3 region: CASSLSRLTYEQYF. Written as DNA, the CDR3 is TGTGCCAGCAGTTTATCGCGACTTACCTACGAGCAGTACTTC.

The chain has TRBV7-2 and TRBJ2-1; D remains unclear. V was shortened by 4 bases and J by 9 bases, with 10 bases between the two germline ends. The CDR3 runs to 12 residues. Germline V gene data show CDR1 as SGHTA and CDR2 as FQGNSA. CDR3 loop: CASSSNSIEQFF. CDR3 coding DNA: TGTGCCAGCAGCTCAAACAGTATTGAGCAGTTCTTC.

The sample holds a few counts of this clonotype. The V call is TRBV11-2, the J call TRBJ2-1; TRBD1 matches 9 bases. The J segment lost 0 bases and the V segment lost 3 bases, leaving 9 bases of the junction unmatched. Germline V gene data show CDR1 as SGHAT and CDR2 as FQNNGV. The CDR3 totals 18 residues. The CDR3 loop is CASSFYRGPRSSYNEQFF. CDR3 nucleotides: TGTGCCAGCAGCTTCTACAGGGGGCCACGGTCCTCCTACAATGAGCAGTTCTTC.

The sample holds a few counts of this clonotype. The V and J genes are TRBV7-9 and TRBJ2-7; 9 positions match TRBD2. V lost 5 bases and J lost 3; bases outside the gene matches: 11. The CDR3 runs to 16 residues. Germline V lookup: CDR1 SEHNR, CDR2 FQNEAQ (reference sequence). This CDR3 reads CASSPHLGSGSYEQYF. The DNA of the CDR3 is TGTGCCAGCAGCCCCCATCTGGGTAGCGGGAGCTACGAGCAGTACTTC.

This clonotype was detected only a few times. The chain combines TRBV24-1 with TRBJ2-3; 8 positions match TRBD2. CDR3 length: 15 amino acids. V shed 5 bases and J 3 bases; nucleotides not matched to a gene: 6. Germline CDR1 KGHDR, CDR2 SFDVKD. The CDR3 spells CATSVTGGATDTQYF. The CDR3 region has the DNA TGTGCCACCAGTGTAACGGGAGGGGCGACAGATACGCAGTATTTT.

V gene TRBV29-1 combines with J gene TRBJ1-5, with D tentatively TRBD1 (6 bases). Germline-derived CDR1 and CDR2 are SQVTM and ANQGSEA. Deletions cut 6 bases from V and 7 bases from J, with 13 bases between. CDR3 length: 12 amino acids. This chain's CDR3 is CSVADGGQPQHF. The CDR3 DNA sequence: TGCAGCGTGGCGGATGGGGGCCAGCCCCAGCATTTT.

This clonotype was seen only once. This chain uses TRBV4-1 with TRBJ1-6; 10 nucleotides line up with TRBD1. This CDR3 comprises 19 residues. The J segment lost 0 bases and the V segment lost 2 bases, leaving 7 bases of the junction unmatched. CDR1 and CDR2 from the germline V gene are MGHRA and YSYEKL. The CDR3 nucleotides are TGCGCCAGCAGCCAACCTGGGACAGGGGAGAGCTCCTATAATTCACCCCTCCACTTT. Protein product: CASSQPGTGESSYNSPLHF.

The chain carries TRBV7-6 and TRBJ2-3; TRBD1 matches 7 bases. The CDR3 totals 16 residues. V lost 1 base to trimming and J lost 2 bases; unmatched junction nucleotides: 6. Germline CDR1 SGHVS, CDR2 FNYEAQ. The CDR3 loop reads CASSLDRGWNTDTQYF. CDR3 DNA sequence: TGTGCCAGCAGCTTAGACAGGGGCTGGAACACAGATACGCAGTATTTT. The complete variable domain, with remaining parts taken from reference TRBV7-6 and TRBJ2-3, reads GAGVSQSPRYKVTKRGQDVALRCDPISGHVSLYWYRQALGQGPEFLTYFNYEAQQDKSGLPNDRFSAERPEGSISTLTIQRTEQRDSAMYRCASSLDRGWNTDTQYFGPGTRLTVL.

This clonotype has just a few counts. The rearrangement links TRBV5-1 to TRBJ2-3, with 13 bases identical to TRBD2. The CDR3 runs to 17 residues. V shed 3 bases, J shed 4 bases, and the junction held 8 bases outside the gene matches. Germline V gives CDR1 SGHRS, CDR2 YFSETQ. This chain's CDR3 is CASSSTRTSGGADTQYF. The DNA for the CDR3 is TGCGCCAGCAGCTCGACCAGAACTAGCGGGGGGGCAGATACGCAGTATTTT. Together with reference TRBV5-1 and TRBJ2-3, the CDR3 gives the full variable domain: KAGVTQTPRYLIKTRGQQVTLSCSPISGHRSVSWYQQTPGQGLQFLFEYFSETQRNKGNFPGRFSGRQFSNSRSEMNVSTLELGDSALYLCASSSTRTSGGADTQYFGPGTRLTVL.

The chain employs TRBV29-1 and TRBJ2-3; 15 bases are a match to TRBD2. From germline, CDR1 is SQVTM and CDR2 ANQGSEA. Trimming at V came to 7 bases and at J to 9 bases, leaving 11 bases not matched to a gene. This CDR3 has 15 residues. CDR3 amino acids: CSARRTSGGAETQYF. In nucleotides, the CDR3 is TGCAGCGCCCGAAGGACTAGCGGGGGGGCGGAGACGCAGTATTTT.

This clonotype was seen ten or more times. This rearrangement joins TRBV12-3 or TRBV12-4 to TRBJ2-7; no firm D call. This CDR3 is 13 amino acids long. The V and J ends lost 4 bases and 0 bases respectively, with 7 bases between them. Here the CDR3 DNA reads TGTGCCAGCAGTTCGGAGAGCTCCTACGAGCAGTACTTC. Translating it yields CASSSESSYEQYF.

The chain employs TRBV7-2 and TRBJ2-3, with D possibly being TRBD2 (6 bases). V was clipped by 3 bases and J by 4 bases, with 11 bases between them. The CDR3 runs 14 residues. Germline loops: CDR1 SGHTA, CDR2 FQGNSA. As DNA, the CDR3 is TGTGCCAGCAGCTTGATTAGGGACTCAGATACGCAGTATTTT. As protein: CASSLIRDSDTQYF.

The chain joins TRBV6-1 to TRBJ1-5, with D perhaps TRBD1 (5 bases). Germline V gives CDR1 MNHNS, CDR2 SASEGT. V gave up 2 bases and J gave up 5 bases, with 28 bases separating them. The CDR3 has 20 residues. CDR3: CASSERGELRFGEMHQPQHF. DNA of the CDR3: TGTGCCAGCAGTGAACGAGGGGAGCTGAGGTTCGGGGAAATGCATCAGCCCCAGCATTTT.

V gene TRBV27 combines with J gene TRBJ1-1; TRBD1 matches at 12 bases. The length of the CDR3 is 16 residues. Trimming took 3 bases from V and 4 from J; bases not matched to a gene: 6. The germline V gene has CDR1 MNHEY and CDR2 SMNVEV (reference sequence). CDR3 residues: CASSFLGTGGGTEAFF. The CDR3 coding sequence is TGTGCCAGCAGTTTCCTCGGGACAGGGGGCGGCACTGAAGCTTTCTTT.

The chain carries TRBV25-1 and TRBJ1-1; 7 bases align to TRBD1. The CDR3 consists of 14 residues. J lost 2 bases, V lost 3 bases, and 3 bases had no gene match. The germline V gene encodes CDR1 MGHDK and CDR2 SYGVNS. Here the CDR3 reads CASSETGINTEAFF. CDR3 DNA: TGTGCCAGCAGTGAGACAGGGATTAACACTGAAGCTTTCTTT.

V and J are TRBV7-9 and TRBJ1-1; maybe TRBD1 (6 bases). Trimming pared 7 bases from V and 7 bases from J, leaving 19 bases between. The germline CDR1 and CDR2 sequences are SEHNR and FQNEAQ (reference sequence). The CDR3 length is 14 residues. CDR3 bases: TGTGCCAGCACTCAATCTGGGGGGGCGAATGAAGCTTTCTTT. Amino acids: CASTQSGGANEAFF. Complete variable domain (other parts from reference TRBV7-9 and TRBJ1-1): DTGVSQNPRHKITKRGQNVTFRCDPISEHNRLYWYRQTLGQGPEFLTYFQNEAQLEKSRLLSDRFSAERPKGSFSTLEIQRTEQGDSAMYLCASTQSGGANEAFFGQGTRLTVV.

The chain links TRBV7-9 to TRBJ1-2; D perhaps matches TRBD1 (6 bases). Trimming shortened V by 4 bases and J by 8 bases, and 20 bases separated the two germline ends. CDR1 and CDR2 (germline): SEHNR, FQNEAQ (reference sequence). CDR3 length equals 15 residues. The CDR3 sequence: CASSSRDITRMGYTF. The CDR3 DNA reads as TGTGCCAGCAGCTCCCGGGACATCACCCGGATGGGCTACACCTTC.

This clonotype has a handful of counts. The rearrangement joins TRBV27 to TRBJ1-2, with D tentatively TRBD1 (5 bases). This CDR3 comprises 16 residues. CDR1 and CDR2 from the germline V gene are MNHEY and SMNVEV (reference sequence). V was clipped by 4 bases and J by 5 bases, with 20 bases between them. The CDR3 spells CASSSVLGPRGYGYTF. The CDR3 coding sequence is TGTGCCAGCAGTTCCGTCCTGGGGCCAAGGGGATATGGCTACACCTTC.

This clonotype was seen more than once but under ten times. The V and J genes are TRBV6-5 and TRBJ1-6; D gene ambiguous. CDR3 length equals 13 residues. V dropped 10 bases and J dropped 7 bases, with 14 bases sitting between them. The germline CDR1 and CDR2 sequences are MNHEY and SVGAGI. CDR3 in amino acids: CATTRGPNSPLHF. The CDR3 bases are TGTGCCACCACCCGGGGTCCCAATTCACCCCTCCACTTT.

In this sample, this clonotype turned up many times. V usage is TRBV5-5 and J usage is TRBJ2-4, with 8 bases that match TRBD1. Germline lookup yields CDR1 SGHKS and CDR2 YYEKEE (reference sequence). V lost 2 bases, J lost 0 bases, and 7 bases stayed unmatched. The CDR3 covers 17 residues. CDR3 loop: CASSLPRGPLAKNIQYF. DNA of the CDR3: TGTGCCAGCAGCTTACCCAGGGGGCCCTTAGCCAAAAACATTCAGTACTTC.

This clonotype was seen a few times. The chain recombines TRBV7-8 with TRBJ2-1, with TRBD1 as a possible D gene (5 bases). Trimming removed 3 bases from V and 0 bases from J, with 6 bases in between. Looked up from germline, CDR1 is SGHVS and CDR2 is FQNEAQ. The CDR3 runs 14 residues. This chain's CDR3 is CASSFGASYNEQFF. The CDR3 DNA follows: TGTGCCAGCAGCTTTGGGGCCTCCTACAATGAGCAGTTCTTC. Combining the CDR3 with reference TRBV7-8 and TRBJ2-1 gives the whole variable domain GAGVSQSPRYKVAKRGQDVALRCDPISGHVSLFWYQQALGQGPEFLTYFQNEAQLDKSGLPSDRFFAERPEGSVSTLKIQRTQQEDSAVYLCASSFGASYNEQFFGPGTRLTVL.

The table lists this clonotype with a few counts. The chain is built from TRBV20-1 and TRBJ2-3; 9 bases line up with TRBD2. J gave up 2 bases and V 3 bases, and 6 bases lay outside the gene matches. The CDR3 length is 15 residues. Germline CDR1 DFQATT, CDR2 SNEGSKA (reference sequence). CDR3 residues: CSASNLAGPTDTQYF. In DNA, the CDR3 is TGCAGTGCTAGTAATCTAGCGGGGCCCACAGATACGCAGTATTTT.

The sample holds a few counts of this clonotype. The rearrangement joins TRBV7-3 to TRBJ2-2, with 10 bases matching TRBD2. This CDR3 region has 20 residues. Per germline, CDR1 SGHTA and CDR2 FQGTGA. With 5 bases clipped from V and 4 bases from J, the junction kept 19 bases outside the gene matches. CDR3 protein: CASSPRLAGATGSGTGELFF. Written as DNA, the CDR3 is TGTGCCAGCAGCCCTCGGCTAGCGGGGGCCACCGGGAGTGGCACCGGGGAGCTGTTTTTT.

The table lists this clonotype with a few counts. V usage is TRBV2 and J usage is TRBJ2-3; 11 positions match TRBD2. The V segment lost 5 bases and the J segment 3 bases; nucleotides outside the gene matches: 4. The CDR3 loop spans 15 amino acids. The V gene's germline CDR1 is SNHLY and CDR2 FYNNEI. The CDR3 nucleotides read TGTGCCAGCAGTTCGACTAGCGGGATAACAGATACGCAGTATTTT. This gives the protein CASSSTSGITDTQYF.

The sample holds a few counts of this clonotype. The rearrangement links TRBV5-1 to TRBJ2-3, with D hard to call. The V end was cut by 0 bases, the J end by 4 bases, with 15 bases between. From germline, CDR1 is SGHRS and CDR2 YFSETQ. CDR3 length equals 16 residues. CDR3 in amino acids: CASSLAYGWSADTQYF. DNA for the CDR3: TGCGCCAGCAGCTTGGCGTACGGGTGGTCAGCAGATACGCAGTATTTT. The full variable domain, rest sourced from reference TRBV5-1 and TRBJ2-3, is KAGVTQTPRYLIKTRGQQVTLSCSPISGHRSVSWYQQTPGQGLQFLFEYFSETQRNKGNFPGRFSGRQFSNSRSEMNVSTLELGDSALYLCASSLAYGWSADTQYFGPGTRLTVL.

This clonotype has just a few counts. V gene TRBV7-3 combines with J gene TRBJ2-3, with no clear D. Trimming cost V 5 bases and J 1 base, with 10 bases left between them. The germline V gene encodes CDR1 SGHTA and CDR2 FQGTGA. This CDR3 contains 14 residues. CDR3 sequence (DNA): TGTGCCAGCAGCAATGGGTCAGGCACAGATACGCAGTATTTT. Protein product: CASSNGSGTDTQYF.

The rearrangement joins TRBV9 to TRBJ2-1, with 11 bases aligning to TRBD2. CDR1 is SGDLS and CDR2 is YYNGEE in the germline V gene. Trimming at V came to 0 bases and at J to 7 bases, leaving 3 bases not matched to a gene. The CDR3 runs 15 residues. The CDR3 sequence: CASSVVSSGGNEQFF. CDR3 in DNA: TGTGCCAGCAGCGTAGTATCTAGCGGGGGGAATGAGCAGTTCTTC.

The CDR3 DNA is TGTGCCAGCAGTCGAAACGGACCTAGGGATACGCAGTATTTT. Its protein is CASSRNGPRDTQYF. The V gene is TRBV6-4, the J gene TRBJ2-3, with D hard to call. CDR1 and CDR2 (germline): MRHNA, SNTAGT. V was trimmed by 5 bases and J by 6 bases, leaving 15 bases between them. This CDR3 comprises 14 residues.

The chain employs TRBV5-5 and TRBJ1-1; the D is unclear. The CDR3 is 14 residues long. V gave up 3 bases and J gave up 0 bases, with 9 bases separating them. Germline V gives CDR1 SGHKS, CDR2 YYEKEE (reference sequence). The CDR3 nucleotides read TGTGCCAGCAGCTCACTCAGTATGAACACTGAAGCTTTCTTT. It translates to CASSSLSMNTEAFF.

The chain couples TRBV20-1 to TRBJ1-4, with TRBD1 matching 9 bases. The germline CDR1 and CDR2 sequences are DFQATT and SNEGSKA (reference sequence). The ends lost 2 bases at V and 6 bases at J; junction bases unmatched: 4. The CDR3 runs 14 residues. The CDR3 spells CSARLGQGDEKLFF. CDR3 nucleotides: TGCAGTGCTAGACTGGGACAGGGCGATGAAAAACTGTTTTTT.

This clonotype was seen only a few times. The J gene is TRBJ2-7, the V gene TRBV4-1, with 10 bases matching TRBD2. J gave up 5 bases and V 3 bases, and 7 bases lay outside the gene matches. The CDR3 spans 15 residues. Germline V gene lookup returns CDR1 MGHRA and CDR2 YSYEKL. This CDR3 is CASSQGRTSGDEQYF. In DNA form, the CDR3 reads TGCGCCAGCAGCCAGGGACGGACTAGCGGAGACGAGCAGTACTTC.

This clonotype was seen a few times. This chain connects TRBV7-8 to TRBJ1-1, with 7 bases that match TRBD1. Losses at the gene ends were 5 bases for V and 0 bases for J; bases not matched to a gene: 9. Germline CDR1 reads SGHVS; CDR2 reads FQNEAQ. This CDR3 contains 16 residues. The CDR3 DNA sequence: TGTGCCAGCAGCACGGAGCCGGGACAGCTGAACACTGAAGCTTTCTTT. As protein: CASSTEPGQLNTEAFF.